One T cell receptor beta chain is described in this entry. What it binds is not known. Healthy Caucasian individuals from Russia aged roughly 6 to 90 served as donors. A second PCR, run for roughly 7 to 11 cycles, used a sample-barcoded 5' primer plus a J-beta primer mix. TCRdb analysed the 5' RACE reads with MiXCR anew, one entry per CDR3 protein. The repertoire consists of over 1,500,000 distinct CDR3 sequences, with 39% occurring once and the leading ten covering 23%. V lost 1 base to trimming and J lost 3 bases; unmatched junction nucleotides: 1. The germline V gene encodes CDR1 KGHSH and CDR2 LQKENI. The CDR3 contains 15 residues. The data originate from a study of blood T cells in healthy people across ages. Study-wide findings and caveats: A conclusive naive versus antigen-experienced comparison was prevented by the unsorted PBMCs. There were more naive CD4+ cells and higher diversity in long-lived donors than in aged donors.

The source is a human donor in good health. The sequenced material came from blood. The chain couples TRBV18 to TRBJ2-3, with 10 bases that match TRBD1. CDR3 coding DNA: TGTGCCAGCTCACCACAGGGACAGGGGACAGATACGCAGTATTTT. This gives the protein CASSPQGQGTDTQYF.